Below are 2 T cell receptor beta chains sequenced from a single sample in a study of T cell clonotyping in hematopoietic cell transplantation. Profiling relied on immunoSEQ multiplex PCR, and the TCRdb table lists in-frame clones only, not all of them. The sample shows about 15,000 clones, 60% to 85% of them seen only once. Sequences were obtained from peripheral blood mononuclear cells. All receptors come from a woman in her fifties or sixties in good health. Some clones in this sample may be carry-over from other donors' samples.

V is TRBV5-6 and J is TRBJ1-2; D is uncertain. Germline V gives CDR1 SGHDT, CDR2 YYEEEE. The V gene lost 0 bases and the J gene lost 8 bases, with 14 bases spanning the gap. The CDR3 has 14 amino acids. This chain's CDR3 is CASSLDRASLGYTF. CDR3 nucleotide sequence: TGTGCCAGCAGCTTGGACAGAGCGTCTTTGGGCTACACCTTC.

This clone was observed a handful of times. CDR3 loop: CAISEPGAQTQYF. CDR3 sequence (DNA): TGTGCCATCAGTGAGCCAGGGGCGCAGACCCAGTACTTC. The V gene is TRBV10-3, the J gene TRBJ2-5, with D perhaps TRBD1 (6 bases). Germline V CDR1 and CDR2: ENHRY, SYGVKD. Trimming left V 2 bases short and J 6 bases short, with 10 bases between. The CDR3 runs to 13 residues.